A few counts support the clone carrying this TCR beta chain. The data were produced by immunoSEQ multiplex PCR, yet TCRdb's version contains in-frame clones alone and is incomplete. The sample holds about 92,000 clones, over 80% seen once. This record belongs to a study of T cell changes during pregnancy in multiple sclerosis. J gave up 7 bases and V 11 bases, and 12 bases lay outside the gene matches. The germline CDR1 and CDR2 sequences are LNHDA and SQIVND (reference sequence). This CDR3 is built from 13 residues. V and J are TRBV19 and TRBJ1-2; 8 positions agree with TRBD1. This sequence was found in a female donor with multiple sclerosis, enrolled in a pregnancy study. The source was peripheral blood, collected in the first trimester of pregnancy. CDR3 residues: CAGSTGAVGGYTF. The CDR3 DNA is TGTGCCGGGTCGACAGGGGCAGTCGGTGGCTACACCTTC.